This TCR beta chain was retrieved from a study of T cell repertoires in cytomegalovirus infection. The CDR3 consists of 15 residues. V dropped 6 bases and J dropped 4 bases, with 15 bases sitting between them. TCRdb recomputed calls from the reads with MiXCR, one row per CDR3 protein. The sample has approximately 990,000 distinct CDR3 sequences; roughly 31% are singletons. In the case of this clonotype: Antigen unknown.

The rearrangement joins TRBV12-3 or TRBV12-4 to TRBJ2-2, with D possibly TRBD1 on 6 matching bases. The TCR originated in a human donor in good health (CMV status not recorded). Some clones in this sample may be carry-over from other donors' samples. The sequencing here drew on cultured CD8+ T cells from PBMCs, taken from culture after CMV antigen stimulation. The CDR3 DNA sequence: TGTGCCAGCAGGGAGCAGGGGCACGTCACCGGGGAGCTGTTTTTT. It codes for CASREQGHVTGELFF.